The rows below give T cell receptor beta chains drawn from one sample of a study of long-term antiretroviral therapy in people with HIV. Clones were read by immunoSEQ multiplex PCR, and TCRdb kept only the in-frame ones, dropping some. Seen here are 20,000 to 30,000 clones, approximately 86% observed once, and the top ten hold approximately 3.9%. This specimen was unsorted PBMCs, taken 1.9 years after starting antiretroviral therapy. These receptors came from a woman aged 30 to 39 with HIV. The CDR3 runs from the conserved cysteine through the conserved F or W. D genes are given only for firm matches. Size tells how often a clone was seen (once, few, many) or the class of an expanded clone, and some rows leave it out.

abundance | d_gene | j_gene | v_gene | CDR3nt | CDR3aa
. | . | TRBJ1-1 | TRBV10-3 | TGTGCCATCAGTGATGCGGGGGTAAACACTGAAGCTTTCTTT | CAISDAGVNTEAFF
. | . | TRBJ2-5 | TRBV29-1 | TGCAGCATTGGGCGGGGCCCGGAGACCCAGTACTTC | CSIGRGPETQYF
. | . | TRBJ2-1 | TRBV6-1 | TGTGCCAGCAGTGTCCGGGACACAACCCCAAATGAGCAGTTCTTC | CASSVRDTTPNEQFF
. | . | TRBJ1-1 | TRBV6-6 | TGTGCCACCGAAGACCGCGATCCCCTTTCTAACACTGAAGCTTTCTTT | CATEDRDPLSNTEAFF
once | . | TRBJ1-4 | TRBV5-1 | TGCGCCAGCAGCTCCCACTCGGACAGCTATGAAAAACTGTTTTTT | CASSSHSDSYEKLFF
. | . | TRBJ1-2 | TRBV5-8 | TGTGCCAGCAGCTTAGCACAAAACTATGGCTACACCTTC | CASSLAQNYGYTF
. | . | TRBJ1-1 | TRBV30 | TGTGCCTGGAGTCGGGACCGGTTGAACACTGAAGCTTTCTTT | CAWSRDRLNTEAFF
. | . | TRBJ1-4 | TRBV12-5 | TGTGCTAGTGGTTTGGGACAGGAACTCCTCACAACTAATGAAAAACTGTTTTTT | CASGLGQELLTTNEKLFF
. | TRBD2 | TRBJ2-5 | TRBV19 | TGTGCCAGTAGTATAGGGACTAGCGACTCGGGGACCCAGTACTTC | CASSIGTSDSGTQYF
. | . | TRBJ1-4 | TRBV5-3 | TGTGCCAGAAGCCACTCCTTCCACCCGACAGCCTCTAATGAAAAACTGTTTTTT | CARSHSFHPTASNEKLFF
once | . | TRBJ1-3 | TRBV4-2 | TGTGCCAGCAGCCAAGCGCCGGACCGCCGGAGCTCTGGAAACACCATATATTTT | CASSQAPDRRSSGNTIYF
. | . | TRBJ1-5 | TRBV27 | TGTGCCAGCAGTTTACGGGGTAGTCCCAATCAGCCCCAGCATTTT | CASSLRGSPNQPQHF
. | . | TRBJ1-1 | TRBV27 | TGTGCCAGCAGTTTTAGTGGGAACACTGAAGCTTTCTTT | CASSFSGNTEAFF
. | . | TRBJ1-1 | TRBV12-5 | TGTGCTAGTGAGTTAACCTTGATGAACACTGAAGCTTTCTTT | CASELTLMNTEAFF
. | . | TRBJ1-2 | TRBV27 | TGTGCCACCTTTAGGGGGGGCACCTATGGCTACACCTTC | CATFRGGTYGYTF
. | TRBD2 | TRBJ2-7 | TRBV2 | TGTGCCAGCAACCAGCGGGGGGGCTTCTACGAGCAGTACTTC | CASNQRGGFYEQYF
once | . | TRBJ1-4 | TRBV27 | TGTGCCAGCAGGGGAGTAGAGGCCGGAACTAATGAAAAACTGTTTTTT | CASRGVEAGTNEKLFF
. | . | TRBJ2-7 | TRBV28 | TGTGCCAGCAGTGGCGCGGAACGGCTTCTGTTATCTTACGAGCAGTACTTC | CASSGAERLLLSYEQYF
. | . | TRBJ2-5 | TRBV9 | TGTGCCAGCAGCGTTGGGCTCCAAGAGACCCAGTACTTC | CASSVGLQETQYF
. | . | TRBJ1-2 | TRBV15 | TGTGCCACCAGCAGAGCACCCTCTGTGGGAAAAGCTAACTATGGCTACACCTTC | CATSRAPSVGKANYGYTF